The clone carrying this T cell receptor (beta chain) was found many times. What it binds is unknown. Germline CDR1 reads LGHNA; CDR2 reads YSLEER. V dropped 4 bases and J dropped 4 bases, with 14 bases sitting between them. This CDR3 contains 15 residues. Preparation of the TCRbeta library used unique molecular identifiers. Each CDR3 protein gets one entry after TCRdb re-called the PCR reads with MiXCR. The data show about 460,000 distinct CDR3 sequences, about 10% seen once. The data belong to a study of T-cell reconstitution after alpha-beta-depleted transplantation in children. Study outcomes and limitations: The origin of high day-60 TCRbeta diversity in some patients lay in surviving recipient T cells and thymic progenitors. T cells produced anew were the main source of T-cell counts and diversity one year after transplant. Several hundred graft clones that had expanded were reportedly the source of alpha-beta T cells about two months after transplant.

The source is a child aged 2 to 9 with inherited bone marrow failure, due to receive a stem cell transplant. The V call is TRBV4-3, the J call TRBJ1-3; D might be TRBD1 (5 bases). The starting material was PBMCs, obtained before TCRalphabeta/CD19-depleted stem cell transplant. The DNA for the CDR3 is TGCGCCAGCAGCCTAGGGGTTAGCGGCGGAAACACCATATATTTT. This codes for CASSLGVSGGNTIYF.